This TCR beta chain was sequenced during a study of shared clonotypes between healthy human individuals. The study, taken as a whole, reports: A handful of donors showed sharing of 4.5% to 5% of naive CD4 clonotypes. Naive subsets generally had larger estimated richness than memory subsets. Clonotypes not shared had lower generation probabilities than those common to all four donors.

For this clone: Its antigen is not identified.

With 2 bases clipped from V and 7 bases from J, the junction kept 12 bases outside the gene matches. Looked up from germline, CDR1 is SGHRS and CDR2 is YFSETQ. This CDR3 has 17 residues. Using immunoSEQ multiplex PCR, the repertoire was profiled, and TCRdb retains in-frame clones only, with some absent. The sample has some 1 million clones, roughly 70% seen once. The TCR sequence derives from a man younger than 30 in good health. This sequence joins TRBV5-1 and TRBJ1-6; 7 bases line up with TRBD1. The sequenced material came from memory CD4+ T cells sorted from blood. The sample's subset: CD45RA-negative fraction. This CDR3 reads CASSFGPTGTANSPLHF. Here the CDR3 DNA reads TGCGCCAGCAGCTTCGGGCCCACCGGGACAGCAAATTCACCCCTCCACTTT. Full variable domain (remainder filled in from reference TRBV5-1 and TRBJ1-6): KAGVTQTPRYLIKTRGQQVTLSCSPISGHRSVSWYQQTPGQGLQFLFEYFSETQRNKGNFPGRFSGRQFSNSRSEMNVSTLELGDSALYLCASSFGPTGTANSPLHFGNGTRLTVT.